This T cell receptor (beta chain) was profiled in a study of shared clonotypes between healthy human individuals. At the level of the study: The composition of the donors was a couple of women and a few men aged 18 to 49.

The method was immunoSEQ multiplex PCR; TCRdb's version includes in-frame clones alone and lacks a portion of them. Of millions of clones in the sample, around 94% were seen once. The CDR3 is 14 residues long. V lost 2 bases to trimming and J lost 3 bases, with 9 bases between them. CDR1 SGHRS and CDR2 YFSETQ come from the germline V gene. This TCR was sampled from a man in his late teens or twenties in good health. The sequenced material came from naive CD4+ T cells sorted from blood. Subset: CD45RA+ positively selected. The genes are TRBV5-1 and TRBJ2-1; tentatively, D is TRBD2 (6 bases). This chain's CDR3 is CASSFRTNYNEQFF. Written as DNA, the CDR3 is TGCGCCAGCAGCTTTAGGACTAACTACAATGAGCAGTTCTTC.